The sample holds many counts of the clone carrying this TCR beta chain. Its antigen is not known. This specimen belongs to a study of CD8 T cells in ankylosing spondylitis. General study findings and limits: Several highly homologous variants formed a TCR beta motif that appeared characteristic of ankylosing spondylitis blood.

Quantitative molecular-barcoded 5'-RACE generated the TCR beta libraries. In TCRdb, the 5' RACE reads were re-called with MiXCR into one record per CDR3 protein. The sample has under 300,000 distinct CDR3 sequences, less than 10% seen once. Germline values: CDR1 SGHRS, CDR2 YFSETQ. V was cut by 5 bases and J by 6 bases, with 16 bases left in between. The CDR3 loop spans 14 amino acids. This receptor was obtained from a male donor with ankylosing spondylitis or in good health (not recorded which). The sample consisted of blood, either unsorted or a sorted T cell fraction (not recorded which). The chain employs TRBV5-1 and TRBJ2-3; D gene unclear. This CDR3 is CASRLHTPQDTQYF. CDR3 nucleotide sequence: TGCGCCAGCAGACTCCATACCCCCCAGGATACGCAGTATTTT.